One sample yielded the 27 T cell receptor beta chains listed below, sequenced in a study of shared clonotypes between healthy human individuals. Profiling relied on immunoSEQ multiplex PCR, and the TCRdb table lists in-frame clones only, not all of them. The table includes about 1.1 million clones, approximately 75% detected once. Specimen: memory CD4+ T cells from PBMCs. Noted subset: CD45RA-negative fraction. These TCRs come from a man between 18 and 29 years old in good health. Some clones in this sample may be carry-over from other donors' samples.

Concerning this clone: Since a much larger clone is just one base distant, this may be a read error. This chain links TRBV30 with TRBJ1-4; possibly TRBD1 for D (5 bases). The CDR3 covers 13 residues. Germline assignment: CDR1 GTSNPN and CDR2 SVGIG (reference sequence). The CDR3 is CAWSLWGVEELFF. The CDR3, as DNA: TGTGCCTGGAGTTTGTGGGGCGTTGAAGAACTGTTTTTT.

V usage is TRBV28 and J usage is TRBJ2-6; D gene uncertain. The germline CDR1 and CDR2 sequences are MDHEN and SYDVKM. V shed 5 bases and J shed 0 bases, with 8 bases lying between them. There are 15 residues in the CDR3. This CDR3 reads CASSLLPSGANVLTF. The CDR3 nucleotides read TGTGCCAGCAGTCTACTACCCTCTGGGGCCAACGTCCTGACTTTC.

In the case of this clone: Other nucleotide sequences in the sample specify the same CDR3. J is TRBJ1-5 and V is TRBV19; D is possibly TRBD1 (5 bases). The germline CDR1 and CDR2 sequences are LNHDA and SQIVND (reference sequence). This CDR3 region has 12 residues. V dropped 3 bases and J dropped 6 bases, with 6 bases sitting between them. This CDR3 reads CASSIGGQPQHF. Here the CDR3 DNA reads TGTGCCAGTAGTATTGGGGGTCAGCCCCAGCATTTT.

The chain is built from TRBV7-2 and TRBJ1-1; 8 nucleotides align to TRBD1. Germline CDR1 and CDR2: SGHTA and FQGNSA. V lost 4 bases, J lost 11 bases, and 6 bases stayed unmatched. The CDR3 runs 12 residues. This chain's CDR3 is CASSWTGLRAFF. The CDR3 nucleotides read TGTGCCAGCAGCTGGACAGGGTTGCGGGCTTTCTTT.

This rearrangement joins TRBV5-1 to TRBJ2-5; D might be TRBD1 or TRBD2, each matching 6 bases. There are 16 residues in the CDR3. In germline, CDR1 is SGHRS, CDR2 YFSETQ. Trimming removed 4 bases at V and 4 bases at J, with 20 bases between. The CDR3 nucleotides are TGCGCCAGCAGCCCGGCGGGGTGGACAGCGCCAGAGACCCAGTACTTC. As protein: CASSPAGWTAPETQYF.

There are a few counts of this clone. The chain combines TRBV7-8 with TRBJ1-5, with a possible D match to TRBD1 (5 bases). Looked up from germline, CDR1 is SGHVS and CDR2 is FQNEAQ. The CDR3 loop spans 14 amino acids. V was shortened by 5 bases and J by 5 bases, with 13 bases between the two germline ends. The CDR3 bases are TGTGCCAGCAGCCCCTGGGACGGGGATCAGCCCCAGCATTTT. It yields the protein CASSPWDGDQPQHF.

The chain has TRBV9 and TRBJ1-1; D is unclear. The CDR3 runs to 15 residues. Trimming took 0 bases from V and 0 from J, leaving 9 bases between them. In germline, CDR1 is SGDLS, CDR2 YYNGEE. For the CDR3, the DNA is TGTGCCAGCAGCGTAGAGGGTCATCTGAACACTGAAGCTTTCTTT. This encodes CASSVEGHLNTEAFF. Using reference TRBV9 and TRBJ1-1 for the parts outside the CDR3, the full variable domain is DSGVTQTPKHLITATGQRVTLRCSPRSGDLSVYWYQQSLDQGLQFLIQYYNGEERAKGNILERFSAQQFPDLHSELNLSSLELGDSALYFCASSVEGHLNTEAFFGQGTRLTVV.

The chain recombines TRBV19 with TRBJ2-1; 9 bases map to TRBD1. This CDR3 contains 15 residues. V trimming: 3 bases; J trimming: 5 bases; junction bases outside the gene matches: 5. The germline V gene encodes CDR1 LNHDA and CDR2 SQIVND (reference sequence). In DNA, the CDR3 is TGTGCCAGTAGTATCCCCAGGACAGGGGACAATGAGCAGTTCTTC. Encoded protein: CASSIPRTGDNEQFF.

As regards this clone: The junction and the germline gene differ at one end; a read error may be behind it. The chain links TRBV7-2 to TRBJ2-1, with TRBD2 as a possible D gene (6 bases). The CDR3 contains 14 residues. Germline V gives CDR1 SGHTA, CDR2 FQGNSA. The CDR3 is CASSLARANNEQFF. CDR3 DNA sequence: TGTGCCAGCAGCCTAGCGAGGGCTAACAATGAGCAGTTCTTC.

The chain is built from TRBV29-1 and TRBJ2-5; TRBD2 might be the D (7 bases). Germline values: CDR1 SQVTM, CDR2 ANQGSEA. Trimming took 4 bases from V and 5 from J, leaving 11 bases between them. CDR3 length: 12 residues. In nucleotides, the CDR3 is TGCAGCGTTGGGGGGGGCGCGGAGACCCAGTACTTC. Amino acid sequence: CSVGGGAETQYF.

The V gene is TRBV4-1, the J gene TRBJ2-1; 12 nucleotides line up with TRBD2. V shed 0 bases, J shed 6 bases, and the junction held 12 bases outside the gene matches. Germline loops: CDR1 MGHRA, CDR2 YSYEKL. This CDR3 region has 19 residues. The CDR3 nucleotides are TGCGCCAGCAGCCAAGATCCCCTTCGACTAGCGGGAGTCTTCAATGAGCAGTTCTTC. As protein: CASSQDPLRLAGVFNEQFF.

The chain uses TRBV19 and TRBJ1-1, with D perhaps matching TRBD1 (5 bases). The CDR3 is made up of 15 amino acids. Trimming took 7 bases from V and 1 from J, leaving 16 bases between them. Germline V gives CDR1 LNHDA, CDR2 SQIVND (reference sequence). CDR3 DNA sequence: TGTGCCAGTAAGAAGGGCCAGGGAGGGAACACTGAAGCTTTCTTT. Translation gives CASKKGQGGNTEAFF.

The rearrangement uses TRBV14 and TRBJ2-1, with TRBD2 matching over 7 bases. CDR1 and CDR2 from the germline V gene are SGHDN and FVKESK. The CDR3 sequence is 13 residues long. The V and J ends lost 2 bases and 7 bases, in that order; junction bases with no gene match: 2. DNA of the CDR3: TGTGCCAGCAGCCAATTGCGGGAGAATGAGCAGTTCTTC. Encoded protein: CASSQLRENEQFF.

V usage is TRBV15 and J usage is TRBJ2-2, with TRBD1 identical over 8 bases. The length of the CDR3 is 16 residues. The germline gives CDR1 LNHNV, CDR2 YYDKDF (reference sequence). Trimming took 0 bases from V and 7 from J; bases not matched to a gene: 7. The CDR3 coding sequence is TGTGCCACCAGCAGAGATCCCGTGACAGGGGTCGGGGAGCTGTTTTTT. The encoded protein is CATSRDPVTGVGELFF.

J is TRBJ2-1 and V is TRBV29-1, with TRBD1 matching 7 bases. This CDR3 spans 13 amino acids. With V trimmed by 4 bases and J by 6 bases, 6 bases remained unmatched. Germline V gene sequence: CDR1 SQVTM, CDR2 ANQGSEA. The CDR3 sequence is CSVVRTGRNEQFF. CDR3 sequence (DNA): TGCAGCGTTGTGAGGACAGGTCGCAATGAGCAGTTCTTC.

The CDR3 nucleotides are TGTGCCAGCCTACCGTCAACAGGGAGGTGGGGCTACACCTTC. Translating it yields CASLPSTGRWGYTF. The chain carries TRBV28 and TRBJ1-2; D possibly corresponds to TRBD1 (6 bases). Trimming shortened V by 8 bases and J by 8 bases, and 21 bases separated the two germline ends. CDR1 MDHEN and CDR2 SYDVKM come from the germline V gene. The CDR3 extends over 14 amino acids.

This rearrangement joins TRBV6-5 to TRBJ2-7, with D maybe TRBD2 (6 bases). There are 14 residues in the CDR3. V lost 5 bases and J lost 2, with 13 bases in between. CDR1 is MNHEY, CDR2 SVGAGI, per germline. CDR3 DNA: TGTGCCAGCAGTCCCTCTAGCGCTACCTACGAGCAGTACTTC. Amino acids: CASSPSSATYEQYF.

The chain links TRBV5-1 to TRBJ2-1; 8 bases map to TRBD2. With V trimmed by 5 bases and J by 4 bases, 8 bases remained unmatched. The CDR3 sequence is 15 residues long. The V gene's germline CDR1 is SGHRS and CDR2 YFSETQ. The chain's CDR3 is CASREGSGSYNEQFF. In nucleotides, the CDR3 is TGCGCCAGCAGAGAAGGAAGCGGGAGTTACAATGAGCAGTTCTTC.

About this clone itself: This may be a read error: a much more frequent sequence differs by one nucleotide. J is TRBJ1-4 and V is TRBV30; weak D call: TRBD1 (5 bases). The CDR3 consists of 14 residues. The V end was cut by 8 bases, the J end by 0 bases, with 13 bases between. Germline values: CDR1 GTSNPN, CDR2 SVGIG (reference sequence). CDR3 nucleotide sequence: TGTGCCGGGGGGGGACCCACAACTAATGAAAAACTGTTTTTT. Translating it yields CAGGGPTTNEKLFF.

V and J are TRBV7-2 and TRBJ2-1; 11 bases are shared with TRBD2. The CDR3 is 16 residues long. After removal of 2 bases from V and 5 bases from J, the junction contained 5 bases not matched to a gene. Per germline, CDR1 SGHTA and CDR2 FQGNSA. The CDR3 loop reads CASSLSSGRADNEQFF. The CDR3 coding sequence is TGTGCCAGCAGCTTAAGTAGCGGGAGGGCTGACAATGAGCAGTTCTTC.

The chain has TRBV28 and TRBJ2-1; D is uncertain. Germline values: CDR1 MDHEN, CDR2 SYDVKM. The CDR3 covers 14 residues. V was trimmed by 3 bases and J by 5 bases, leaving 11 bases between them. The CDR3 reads CASSFRQKNNEQFF. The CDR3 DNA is TGTGCCAGCAGTTTTCGCCAGAAGAACAATGAGCAGTTCTTC. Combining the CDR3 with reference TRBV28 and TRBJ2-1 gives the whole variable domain DVKVTQSSRYLVKRTGEKVFLECVQDMDHENMFWYRQDPGLGLRLIYFSYDVKMKEKGDIPEGYSVSREKKERFSLILESASTNQTSMYLCASSFRQKNNEQFFGPGTRLTVL.

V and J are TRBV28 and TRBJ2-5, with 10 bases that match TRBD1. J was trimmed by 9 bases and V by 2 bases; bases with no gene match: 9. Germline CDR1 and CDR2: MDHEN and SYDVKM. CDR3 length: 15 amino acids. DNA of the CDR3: TGTGCCAGCAGTTTAAACGGACAGGGGGAGGGGGCCCAGTACTTC. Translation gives CASSLNGQGEGAQYF.

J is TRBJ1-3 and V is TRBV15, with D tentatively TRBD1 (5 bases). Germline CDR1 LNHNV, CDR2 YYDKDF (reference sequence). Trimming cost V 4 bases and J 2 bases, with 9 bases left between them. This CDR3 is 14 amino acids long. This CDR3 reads CATSTGLAGNTIYF. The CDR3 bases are TGTGCCACCAGCACAGGGCTAGCTGGAAACACCATATATTTT.

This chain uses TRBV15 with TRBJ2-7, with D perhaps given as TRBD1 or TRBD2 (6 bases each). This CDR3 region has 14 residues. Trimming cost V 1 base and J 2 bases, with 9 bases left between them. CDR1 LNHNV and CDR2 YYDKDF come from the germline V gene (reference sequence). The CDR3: CATSRGRGAYEQYF. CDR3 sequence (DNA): TGTGCCACCAGCAGAGGAAGGGGGGCCTACGAGCAGTACTTC. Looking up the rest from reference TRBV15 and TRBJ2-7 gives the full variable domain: DAMVIQNPRYQVTQFGKPVTLSCSQTLNHNVMYWYQQKSSQAPKLLFHYYDKDFNNEADTPDNFQSRRPNTSFCFLDIRSPGLGDTAMYLCATSRGRGAYEQYFGPGTRLTVT.

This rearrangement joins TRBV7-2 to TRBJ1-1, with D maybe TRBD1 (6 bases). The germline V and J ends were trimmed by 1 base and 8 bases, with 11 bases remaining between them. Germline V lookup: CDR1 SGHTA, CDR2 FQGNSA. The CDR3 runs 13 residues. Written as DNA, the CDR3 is TGTGCCAGCAGCTTAGGGGGGACACCGGAAGCTTTCTTT. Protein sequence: CASSLGGTPEAFF.

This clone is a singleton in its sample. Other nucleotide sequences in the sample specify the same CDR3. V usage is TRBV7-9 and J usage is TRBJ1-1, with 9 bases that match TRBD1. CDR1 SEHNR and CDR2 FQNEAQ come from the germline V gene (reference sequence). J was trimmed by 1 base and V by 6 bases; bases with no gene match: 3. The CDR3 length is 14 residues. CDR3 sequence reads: CASSPDRGNTEAFF. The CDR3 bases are TGTGCCAGCAGTCCGGACAGGGGGAACACTGAAGCTTTCTTT.

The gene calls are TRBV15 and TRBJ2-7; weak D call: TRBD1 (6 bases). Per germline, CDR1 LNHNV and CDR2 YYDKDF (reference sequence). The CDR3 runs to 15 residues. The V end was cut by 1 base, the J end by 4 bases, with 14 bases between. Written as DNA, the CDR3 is TGTGCCACCAGCAGAGTAGGGTTGGGACAATACGAGCAGTACTTC. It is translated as CATSRVGLGQYEQYF.